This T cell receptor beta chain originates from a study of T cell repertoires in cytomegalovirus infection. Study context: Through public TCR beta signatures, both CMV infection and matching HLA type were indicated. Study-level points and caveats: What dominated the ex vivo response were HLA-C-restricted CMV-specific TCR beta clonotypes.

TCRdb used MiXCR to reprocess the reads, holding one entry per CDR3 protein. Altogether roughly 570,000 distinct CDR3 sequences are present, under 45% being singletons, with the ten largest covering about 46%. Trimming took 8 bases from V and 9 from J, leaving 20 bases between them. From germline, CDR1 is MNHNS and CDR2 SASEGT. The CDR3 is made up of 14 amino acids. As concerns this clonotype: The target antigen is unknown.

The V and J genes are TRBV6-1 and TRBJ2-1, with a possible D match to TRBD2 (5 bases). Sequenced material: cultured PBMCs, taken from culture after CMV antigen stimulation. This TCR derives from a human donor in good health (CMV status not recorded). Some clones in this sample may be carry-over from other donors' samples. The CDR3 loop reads CASYSWPSLGEQFF. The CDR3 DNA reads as TGTGCCAGCTATTCTTGGCCTAGCCTTGGTGAGCAGTTCTTC.